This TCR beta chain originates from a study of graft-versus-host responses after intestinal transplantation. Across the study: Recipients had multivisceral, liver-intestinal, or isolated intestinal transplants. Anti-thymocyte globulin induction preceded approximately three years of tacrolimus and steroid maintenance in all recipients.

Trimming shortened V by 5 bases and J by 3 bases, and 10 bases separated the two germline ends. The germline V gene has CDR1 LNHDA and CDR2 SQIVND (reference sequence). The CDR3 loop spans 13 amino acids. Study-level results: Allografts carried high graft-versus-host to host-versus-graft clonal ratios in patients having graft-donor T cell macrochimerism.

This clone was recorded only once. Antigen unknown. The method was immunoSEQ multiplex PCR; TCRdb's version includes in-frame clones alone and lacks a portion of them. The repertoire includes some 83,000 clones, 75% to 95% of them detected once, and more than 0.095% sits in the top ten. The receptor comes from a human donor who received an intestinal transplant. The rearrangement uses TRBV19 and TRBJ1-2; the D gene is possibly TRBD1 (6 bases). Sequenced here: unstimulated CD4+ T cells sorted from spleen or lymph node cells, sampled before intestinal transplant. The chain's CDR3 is CASSDRSYYGYTF. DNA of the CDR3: TGTGCCAGTAGTGACAGGAGTTACTATGGCTACACCTTC.